This is a list of T cell receptor beta chains from one sample in a study of blood T cell repertoires in COVID-19. Only in-frame clones appear in the TCRdb table, and some are missing; sequencing was by immunoSEQ multiplex PCR. Here the sample spans approximately 140,000 clones, about 83% being singletons. Sequenced material: peripheral blood. These receptors came from a man aged 35-49 years with active or convalescent COVID-19. Both conserved end residues are part of each CDR3. D genes are given only for firm matches. Not every row has a clone size; where given, it reads once, few, many or a size class.

>TRBJ1-3|.|TRBV9|.
CASSVELNARSGNTIYF
TGTGCCAGCAGCGTAGAACTGAACGCCCGATCTGGAAACACCATATATTTT
>TRBJ2-7|TRBD2|TRBV25-1|.
CASSEEGRGGLYEQYF
TGTGCCAGCAGTGAAGAGGGGCGGGGGGGCCTCTACGAGCAGTACTTC
>TRBJ2-2|.|TRBV2|few
CASSAGYGNTGELFF
TGTGCCAGCAGTGCCGGGTACGGTAACACCGGGGAGCTGTTTTTT
>TRBJ2-6|TRBD2|TRBV7-9|.
CASSYGGAGANVLTF
TGTGCCAGCAGCTACGGGGGGGCTGGGGCCAACGTCCTGACTTTC
>TRBJ2-5|TRBD2|TRBV5-6|.
CASSFLTPAGRETQYF
TGTGCCAGCAGCTTCCTAACCCCAGCGGGGAGAGAGACCCAGTACTTC
>TRBJ2-4|.|TRBV3-1/TRBV3-2|.
CASSQASGEIGKNIQYF
TGTGCCAGCAGCCAGGCAAGTGGGGAGATTGGCAAAAACATTCAGTACTTC
>TRBJ2-3|.|TRBV6-4|.
CASSAGLNTDTQYF
TGTGCCAGCAGTGCGGGACTCAACACAGATACGCAGTATTTT
>TRBJ2-7|TRBD2|TRBV7-2|.
CASSLGLAGATEQYF
TGTGCCAGCAGCTTAGGACTAGCGGGGGCGACCGAGCAGTACTTC
>TRBJ2-5|.|TRBV5-1|once
CASSPGGAKETQYF
TGCGCCAGCAGCCCGGGGGGCGCGAAGGAGACCCAGTACTTC
>TRBJ2-5|TRBD2|TRBV2|.
CASRGDQETQYF
TGTGCCAGCCGGGGGGACCAAGAGACCCAGTACTTC
>TRBJ2-2|.|TRBV14|.
CASSQYYGSGTGELFF
TGTGCCAGCAGCCAGTATTACGGAAGCGGCACCGGGGAGCTGTTTTTT
>TRBJ1-2|TRBD1|TRBV14|.
CASSRTTGVGYTF
TGTGCCAGCAGCCGGACAACAGGGGTTGGCTACACCTTC
>TRBJ2-1|TRBD2|TRBV15|.
CATSRVLEGLAGGQFF
TGTGCCACCAGCAGAGTCTTGGAAGGATTAGCGGGGGGACAGTTCTTC
>TRBJ1-3|.|TRBV10-3|.
CAISSSGSGNTIYF
TGTGCCATCAGTTCCTCCGGCTCTGGAAACACCATATATTTT
>TRBJ2-5|.|TRBV5-4|.
CASSPPGYAGTQYF
TGTGCCAGCAGCCCGCCGGGGTACGCGGGGACCCAGTACTTC
>TRBJ1-1|.|TRBV9|.
CASSVAGTEAFF
TGTGCCAGCAGCGTAGCCGGCACTGAAGCTTTCTTT
>TRBJ2-1|.|TRBV5-1|.
CASSLWGDEQFF
TGCGCCAGCAGTTTGTGGGGGGATGAGCAGTTCTTC
>TRBJ1-6|TRBD1|TRBV6-5|.
CASTLQGARNSPLHF
TGTGCCAGCACCTTACAGGGGGCGCGAAATTCACCCCTCCACTTT
>TRBJ1-1|.|TRBV7-2|.
CASSLVHRDLEAFF
TGTGCCAGCAGCCTCGTACACAGGGACCTAGAAGCTTTCTTT
>TRBJ2-7|.|TRBV12-5|few
CASGLFRGSPYEQYF
TGTGCTAGTGGTTTGTTCAGGGGCAGCCCTTACGAGCAGTACTTC
>TRBJ1-5|TRBD1|TRBV7-9|.
CARLQGKGYSNQPQHF
TGTGCCAGACTACAGGGGAAGGGGTATAGCAATCAGCCCCAGCATTTT
>TRBJ1-3|.|TRBV6-5|.
CASSSQDYSGNTIYF
TGTGCCAGCAGCTCACAGGATTACTCTGGAAACACCATATATTTT
>TRBJ2-1|TRBD2|TRBV6-1|once
CASSVGGIPVRDEQFF
TGTGCCAGCAGTGTGGGGGGGATCCCAGTTAGGGATGAGCAGTTCTTC
>TRBJ1-1|TRBD1|TRBV5-5|.
CASSRDREAFF
TGTGCCAGCAGCAGGGACAGGGAAGCTTTCTTT
>TRBJ2-3|TRBD1|TRBV6-2/TRBV6-3|once
CASSIGQGVDTQYF
TGTGCCAGCAGTATAGGACAGGGGGTGGATACGCAGTATTTT
>TRBJ1-2|.|TRBV25-1|.
CASSEVTSRGAYGYTF
TGTGCCAGCAGTGAAGTGACCTCCCGGGGGGCCTATGGCTACACCTTC
>TRBJ1-6|.|TRBV19|.
CASRQGALLGSPLHF
TGTGCCAGTAGGCAGGGCGCTCTCCTAGGATCACCCCTCCACTTT
>TRBJ1-3|.|TRBV5-1|.
CASSLLGDTIYF
TGCGCCAGCAGCCTACTGGGAGACACCATATATTTT
>TRBJ2-3|.|TRBV24-1|.
CATSDPGVVGTQYF
TGTGCCACCAGTGATCCCGGGGTGGTTGGTACGCAGTATTTT
>TRBJ1-4|TRBD1|TRBV6-1|.
CASSDRTGGNEKLFF
TGTGCCAGCAGTGACAGGACAGGGGGTAATGAAAAACTGTTTTTT